The rows below give T cell receptor beta chains drawn from one sample of a study of T cell repertoires in cytomegalovirus infection. The antigens for these receptors are not known. Each CDR3 protein is one row after TCRdb ran MiXCR on the reads. The sample records more than 95,000 distinct CDR3 sequences, over 30% being singletons. The sample here was CD8+ T cells from cultured PBMCs, taken from culture after CMV antigen stimulation. The receptors were sampled from a human donor in good health (CMV status not recorded). Some clones in this sample may be carry-over from other donors' samples. Each CDR3 is given with its conserved first and last residue. The D gene is left open where the match is weak. Not all rows give a size; the values are once, few, many and, for expanded clones, a class.

clone_size: .
v_call: TRBV7-4
j_call: TRBJ1-2
d_call: .
cdr3_nt: TGTGCCAGCAGCGGCAACTTAGGGTGGGGCTACACCTTC
cdr3_aa: CASSGNLGWGYTF

clone_size: .
v_call: TRBV7-6
j_call: TRBJ2-5
d_call: .
cdr3_nt: TGTGCCAGCAGCTTACAACTAGAAGAGACCCAGTACTTC
cdr3_aa: CASSLQLEETQYF

clone_size: .
v_call: TRBV11-2
j_call: TRBJ2-5
d_call: .
cdr3_nt: TGTGCCAGCAGCATAGGCCAAAACAGGGTCGGGACAACCCAGTACTTC
cdr3_aa: CASSIGQNRVGTTQYF

clone_size: .
v_call: TRBV4-1
j_call: TRBJ2-5
d_call: .
cdr3_nt: TGCGCCAGCAGCCAAGAATACGGCGGGGAAGAGACCCAGTACTTC
cdr3_aa: CASSQEYGGEETQYF

clone_size: .
v_call: TRBV12-3/TRBV12-4
j_call: TRBJ1-2
d_call: .
cdr3_nt: TGTGCCAGCAGCCTAATCGGACAGCTCTATGGCTACACCTTC
cdr3_aa: CASSLIGQLYGYTF

clone_size: many
v_call: TRBV6-2/TRBV6-3
j_call: TRBJ2-7
d_call: TRBD1
cdr3_nt: TGTGCCAGCAGTTACAGGGGACAGGCGACCTACGAGCAGTACTTC
cdr3_aa: CASSYRGQATYEQYF

clone_size: .
v_call: TRBV4-1
j_call: TRBJ2-7
d_call: TRBD2
cdr3_nt: TGCGCCAGCAGCCAAGATTCCCTAGCGGGGGGCCTCGAGCAGTACTTC
cdr3_aa: CASSQDSLAGGLEQYF

clone_size: .
v_call: TRBV2
j_call: TRBJ2-7
d_call: TRBD2
cdr3_nt: TGTGCCAGCAGCCCCACGACTAGCGGGGACGTTTACGAGCAGCACTTC
cdr3_aa: CASSPTTSGDVYEQHF

clone_size: few
v_call: TRBV6-2/TRBV6-3
j_call: TRBJ2-2
d_call: TRBD2
cdr3_nt: TGTGCCAGCATGTTTTCGGAAGCGGGGGACCACACCGGGGAGCTGTTTTTT
cdr3_aa: CASMFSEAGDHTGELFF

clone_size: .
v_call: TRBV7-6
j_call: TRBJ1-1
d_call: .
cdr3_nt: TGTGCCAGCAGCTTATCCGTGCAGGGCCCTATCACTGAAGCTTTCTTT
cdr3_aa: CASSLSVQGPITEAFF